The next 14 T cell receptor beta chains were all read from a single sample in a study of vaccination and CD4 T cells after COVID-19. As for treatment: approximately 11-day PBMC culture with coronavirus spike peptide pools or control peptides (ViraFEST assay). No antigens are known for them. Scientists ran DNA taken from cultured CD4+ T cells through the Oncomine TCR Beta short-read assay for sequencing. TCRdb analysed the PCR reads with MiXCR anew, one entry per CDR3 protein. The sample contains roughly 16,000 distinct CDR3 sequences, about 54% of which appear only once. The input for sequencing was cultured CD4+ T cells from blood, taken after SARS-CoV-2 vaccination. The receptors here all came from a human donor with COVID-19.

This chain connects TRBV6-1 to TRBJ2-7; 12 bases match TRBD1. The trim removed 7 bases at V and 5 bases at J, leaving 6 bases unmatched. The CDR3 has 14 residues. Germline values: CDR1 MNHNS, CDR2 SASEGT. CDR3 DNA sequence: TGTGCCAGCACCGGGGACAGGGGGCAACACGAGCAGTACTTC. This translates into CASTGDRGQHEQYF.

The V and J genes are TRBV19 and TRBJ1-1; D ambiguous. The CDR3 is made up of 14 amino acids. Germline V gene lookup returns CDR1 LNHDA and CDR2 SQIVND (reference sequence). The V end lost 5 bases, the J end lost 0 bases, and 10 bases lay between the germline ends. The DNA for the CDR3 is TGTGCCAGTAGTCCCCTGTACATGAACACTGAAGCTTTCTTT. Protein product: CASSPLYMNTEAFF.

The J gene is TRBJ2-3, the V gene TRBV12-5; D ambiguous. The length of the CDR3 is 13 residues. V was clipped by 5 bases and J by 1 base, with 7 bases between them. Germline CDR1 and CDR2: LGHNT and FRNRAP. The CDR3 nucleotides read TGTGCTAGTGGTCCCCGCGGCACAGATACGCAGTATTTT. Translated: CASGPRGTDTQYF.

This clonotype turned up a few times. The chain's CDR3 is CASSLLGGGTQETQYF. The DNA for the CDR3 is TGTGCCAGCAGTTTATTAGGCGGGGGGACGCAAGAGACCCAGTACTTC. V and J are TRBV27 and TRBJ2-5, with 8 bases matching TRBD2. Germline V gene lookup returns CDR1 MNHEY and CDR2 SMNVEV (reference sequence). With 1 base clipped from V and 2 bases from J, the junction kept 6 bases outside the gene matches. This CDR3 has 16 residues.

V gene TRBV7-2 combines with J gene TRBJ1-6; possibly TRBD1 for D (6 bases). CDR1 and CDR2 from the germline V gene are SGHTA and FQGNSA. There are 15 residues in the CDR3. Trimming took 3 bases from V and 9 from J, leaving 15 bases between them. This CDR3 reads CASSFQTGVGSPLHF. CDR3 DNA: TGTGCCAGCAGCTTCCAGACAGGCGTCGGTTCACCCCTCCACTTT.

The sample holds a few counts of this clonotype. The V call is TRBV7-9, the J call TRBJ2-7; 9 positions match TRBD2. The CDR3 loop spans 17 amino acids. Unmatched junction bases numbered 7, after V lost 0 bases and J lost 1 base. From germline, CDR1 is SEHNR and CDR2 FQNEAQ (reference sequence). CDR3 sequence (DNA): TGTGCCAGCAGCTTAGCGGGTCTAGCGGGGAGATCCTACGAGCAGTACTTC. Translation gives CASSLAGLAGRSYEQYF.

This clonotype was picked up a small number of times. The rearrangement joins TRBV7-3 to TRBJ2-2; D is unclear. The V gene lost 4 bases and the J gene lost 2 bases, with 5 bases spanning the gap. The CDR3 has 13 residues. The germline gives CDR1 SGHTA, CDR2 FQGTGA. CDR3 sequence: CASSSRNTGELFF. The CDR3 DNA reads TGTGCCAGCAGCTCAAGAAACACCGGGGAGCTGTTTTTT. Full variable domain (remainder filled in from reference TRBV7-3 and TRBJ2-2): GAGVSQTPSNKVTEKGKYVELRCDPISGHTALYWYRQSLGQGPEFLIYFQGTGAADDSGLPNDRFFAVRPEGSVSTLKIQRTERGDSAVYLCASSSRNTGELFFGEGSRLTVL.

The CDR3 reads CASNDREGTGELFF. The CDR3 DNA reads as TGTGCCAGCAACGACAGGGAAGGGACCGGGGAGCTGTTTTTT. J is TRBJ2-2 and V is TRBV2; 7 nucleotides match TRBD1. The CDR3 sequence is 14 residues long. CDR1 is SNHLY, CDR2 FYNNEI, per germline. The trim removed 7 bases at V and 5 bases at J, leaving 7 bases unmatched.

This clonotype appeared a single time. V and J are TRBV30 and TRBJ1-6, with a weak D call TRBD1 (6 bases). Germline-derived CDR1 and CDR2 are GTSNPN and SVGIG (reference sequence). Between the trimmed V and J ends, which lost 2 bases and 9 bases, there was a span of 14 bases. The CDR3 runs to 14 residues. DNA for the CDR3: TGTGCCTGGAGTCCGAAGGGGGATAGTTCACCCCTCCACTTT. Protein product: CAWSPKGDSSPLHF.

A word on this clonotype: Relative to the germline gene, one junction end is altered; a read error may explain this. The J gene is TRBJ1-6, the V gene TRBV7-9, with D perhaps TRBD1 (6 bases). The CDR3 is 13 residues long. From germline, CDR1 is SEHNR and CDR2 FQNEAQ (reference sequence). The DNA of the CDR3 is TGTGCCAGCAACTTATCAGGGGTCTCACCCCTCCACTTT. It translates to CASNLSGVSPLHF. The full variable domain, in which reference TRBV7-9 and TRBJ1-6 provide the parts outside the CDR3, is DTGVSQNPRHKITKRGQNVTFRCDPISEHNRLYWYRQTLGQGPEFLTYFQNEAQLEKSRLLSDRFSAERPKGSFSTLEIQRTEQGDSAMYLCASNLSGVSPLHFGNGTRLTVT.

A few counts support this clonotype. V usage is TRBV19 and J usage is TRBJ2-2; 8 bases align to TRBD1. The junction had 8 bases not matched to a gene; V was cut back by 7 bases and J by 4 bases. CDR1 LNHDA and CDR2 SQIVND come from the germline V gene (reference sequence). This CDR3 has 15 amino acids. CDR3 nucleotides: TGTGCCAGTACCCTGACAGGGGTCGGCACCGGGGAGCTGTTTTTT. Its translation is CASTLTGVGTGELFF. The full variable domain, with the rest looked up from reference TRBV19 and TRBJ2-2, is DGGITQSPKYLFRKEGQNVTLSCEQNLNHDAMYWYRQDPGQGLRLIYYSQIVNDFQKGDIAEGYSVSREKKESFPLTVTSAQKNPTAFYLCASTLTGVGTGELFFGEGSRLTVL.

This chain links TRBV28 with TRBJ2-7; possibly TRBD2 for D (7 bases). The CDR3 length is 14 residues. Trimming pared 5 bases from V and 3 bases from J, leaving 14 bases between. The germline V gene encodes CDR1 MDHEN and CDR2 SYDVKM. In nucleotides, the CDR3 is TGTGCCAGCAGTACTCCCGGGGGGCTCTACGAGCAGTACTTC. This sequence encodes CASSTPGGLYEQYF.

V and J are TRBV20-1 and TRBJ2-3; 7 bases fit TRBD2. This CDR3 spans 12 amino acids. Germline CDR1 and CDR2: DFQATT and SNEGSKA (reference sequence). Trimming removed 6 bases from V and 6 bases from J; junction bases left unmatched: 6. The CDR3 sequence is CSANVGGDTQYF. CDR3 coding DNA: TGCAGTGCAAACGTGGGGGGGGATACGCAGTATTTT.

The chain recombines TRBV2 with TRBJ2-7, with D tentatively TRBD1 or TRBD2 (5 bases each). The length of the CDR3 is 13 residues. In germline, CDR1 is SNHLY, CDR2 FYNNEI. V dropped 8 bases and J dropped 3 bases, with 14 bases sitting between them. This CDR3 is CASLRDVLYEQYF. In DNA, the CDR3 is TGTGCCAGCCTCCGGGACGTACTCTACGAGCAGTACTTC.